These 20 T cell receptor beta chains were sequenced from one sample in a study of CXCR4 blockade with PD-1 therapy in pancreatic cancer. Only in-frame clones appear in the TCRdb table, and some are missing; sequencing was by immunoSEQ multiplex PCR. In the table there are several thousand clones, more than 45% of which are singletons. The sample was tumor tissue. These receptors came from a human donor with pancreatic ductal adenocarcinoma.

The V gene is TRBV6-8, the J gene TRBJ1-1; D is ambiguous. Trimming cost V 7 bases and J 3 bases, with 18 bases left between them. The germline V gene encodes CDR1 MNHGY and CDR2 SAAAGT. CDR3 size: 15 residues. This CDR3 is CASTPNPGSDTEAFF. DNA for the CDR3: TGTGCCAGCACCCCCAATCCCGGGTCCGACACTGAAGCTTTCTTT.

V gene TRBV19 combines with J gene TRBJ2-2; D gene unclear. Trimming stripped 3 bases from V and 5 bases from J, with 7 bases between. Looked up from germline, CDR1 is LNHDA and CDR2 is SQIVND (reference sequence). The CDR3 runs to 13 residues. For the CDR3, the DNA is TGTGCCAGTAGTATGAGGCGGACCGGGGAGCTGTTTTTT. This encodes CASSMRRTGELFF.

The chain couples TRBV5-1 to TRBJ2-7; D might be TRBD2 (7 bases). V gave up 0 bases and J gave up 4 bases, with 17 bases separating them. The CDR3 has 16 residues. CDR1 is SGHRS, CDR2 YFSETQ, per germline. CDR3 loop: CASSLARGAGRYEQYF. Written as DNA, the CDR3 is TGCGCCAGCAGCTTGGCTCGGGGGGCCGGGCGGTACGAGCAGTACTTC. The complete variable domain, with remaining parts taken from reference TRBV5-1 and TRBJ2-7, reads KAGVTQTPRYLIKTRGQQVTLSCSPISGHRSVSWYQQTPGQGLQFLFEYFSETQRNKGNFPGRFSGRQFSNSRSEMNVSTLELGDSALYLCASSLARGAGRYEQYFGPGTRLTVT.

The V call is TRBV28, the J call TRBJ2-1; D call uncertain. The germline V and J ends were trimmed by 4 bases and 1 base, with 17 bases remaining between them. The CDR3 length is 17 residues. Germline V gene lookup returns CDR1 MDHEN and CDR2 SYDVKM. This CDR3 reads CASSSRQITLSYNEQFF. In DNA, the CDR3 is TGTGCCAGCAGTTCGCGACAAATTACTTTATCCTACAATGAGCAGTTCTTC.

V usage is TRBV28 and J usage is TRBJ2-7; no clear D gene. There are 13 residues in the CDR3. Germline CDR1 reads MDHEN; CDR2 reads SYDVKM. V was shortened by 9 bases and J by 0 bases, with 12 bases between the two germline ends. The CDR3 region has the DNA TGTGCCAGTTTGGCACTTTACTCCTACGAGCAGTACTTC. It translates to CASLALYSYEQYF.

The CDR3 sequence is CATTDSSGANVLTF. For the CDR3, the DNA is TGTGCCACAACCGACAGCTCTGGGGCCAACGTCCTGACTTTC. This chain joins TRBV6-8 and TRBJ2-6; maybe TRBD1 (5 bases). This CDR3 is built from 14 residues. V lost 10 bases and J lost 0, with 10 bases in between. The germline CDR1 and CDR2 sequences are MNHGY and SAAAGT.

The chain has TRBV28 and TRBJ2-3, with 8 bases that match TRBD2. Germline trimming cut 0 bases from V and 4 bases from J; bases unmatched to any gene: 6. This CDR3 contains 16 residues. The germline V gene has CDR1 MDHEN and CDR2 SYDVKM. CDR3 sequence (DNA): TGTGCCAGCAGTTTATGGGGACTAGTGGGTGCAGATACGCAGTATTTT. This sequence encodes CASSLWGLVGADTQYF. Filled out from reference TRBV28 and TRBJ2-3, the complete variable domain reads DVKVTQSSRYLVKRTGEKVFLECVQDMDHENMFWYRQDPGLGLRLIYFSYDVKMKEKGDIPEGYSVSREKKERFSLILESASTNQTSMYLCASSLWGLVGADTQYFGPGTRLTVL.

V usage is TRBV7-6 and J usage is TRBJ2-7; either TRBD1 or TRBD2 may supply D (5 bases each). CDR1 SGHVS and CDR2 FNYEAQ come from the germline V gene. V lost 5 bases and J 2 bases, leaving 13 bases between the germline ends. This CDR3 is built from 14 residues. The CDR3 sequence is CASSPDMGAYEQYF. The CDR3 DNA follows: TGTGCCAGCAGCCCCGACATGGGGGCCTACGAGCAGTACTTC.

This clone has more than one count but fewer than ten. V and J are TRBV6-8 and TRBJ1-2; D unresolved. V shed 0 bases and J shed 3 bases, with 2 bases lying between them. Per the germline V gene, CDR1 is MNHGY and CDR2 is SAAAGT. This CDR3 spans 12 amino acids. This CDR3 is CASSYSDYGYTF. CDR3 DNA: TGTGCCAGCAGTTACTCCGACTATGGCTACACCTTC.

The chain uses TRBV5-1 and TRBJ2-3, with D uncertain. V was shortened by 3 bases and J by 0 bases, with 8 bases between the two germline ends. The CDR3 has 14 residues. Germline loops: CDR1 SGHRS, CDR2 YFSETQ. The CDR3 DNA reads as TGCGCCAGCAGCTCACAGAGAAGCACAGATACGCAGTATTTT. The encoded protein is CASSSQRSTDTQYF.

This clone was recorded a few times. This sequence joins TRBV19 and TRBJ1-4, with D hard to call. The CDR3 is 13 amino acids. Trimming removed 3 bases at V and 4 bases at J, with 6 bases between. Germline V gives CDR1 LNHDA, CDR2 SQIVND (reference sequence). The CDR3 region has the DNA TGTGCCAGTAGTATCACCTTTAATGAAAAACTGTTTTTT. It codes for CASSITFNEKLFF.

The genes are TRBV30 and TRBJ1-1; 7 bases are a match to TRBD1. CDR1 is GTSNPN and CDR2 is SVGIG in the germline V gene (reference sequence). The V segment lost 2 bases and the J segment 10 bases; nucleotides outside the gene matches: 7. CDR3 length: 12 residues. In DNA, the CDR3 is TGTGCCTGGAGTCCCCTCCGGACAGGAGCTTTCTTT. Amino acids: CAWSPLRTGAFF.

By share, this clone ranks as medium-sized. This chain connects TRBV11-3 to TRBJ2-1; 8 bases are shared with TRBD2. Germline V gene lookup returns CDR1 SGHNT and CDR2 YENEEA. CDR3 length: 14 residues. V gave up 1 base and J gave up 6 bases; unmatched junction bases: 2. As DNA, the CDR3 is TGTGCCAGCAGCTTAGTTGGGACTAGCAATGAGCAGTTCTTC. This codes for CASSLVGTSNEQFF.

This clone occurred once. The chain uses TRBV19 and TRBJ1-1, with TRBD1 as a possible D gene (5 bases). Trimming took 3 bases from V and 8 from J, leaving 10 bases between them. This CDR3 contains 12 residues. CDR1 and CDR2 (germline): LNHDA, SQIVND (reference sequence). The CDR3 is CASSISAGEAFF. CDR3 bases: TGTGCCAGTAGTATCTCGGCAGGGGAAGCTTTCTTT.

This chain uses TRBV15 with TRBJ2-7; 12 bases line up with TRBD2. CDR3 length: 17 amino acids. With V trimmed by 1 base and J by 3 bases, 7 bases remained unmatched. Germline V gives CDR1 LNHNV, CDR2 YYDKDF (reference sequence). The CDR3 DNA reads as TGTGCCACCAGCAGAGGGACTAGCGGGACGGTGGGCTACGAGCAGTACTTC. Amino acids: CATSRGTSGTVGYEQYF. Full variable domain (missing parts from reference TRBV15 and TRBJ2-7): DAMVIQNPRYQVTQFGKPVTLSCSQTLNHNVMYWYQQKSSQAPKLLFHYYDKDFNNEADTPDNFQSRRPNTSFCFLDIRSPGLGDTAMYLCATSRGTSGTVGYEQYFGPGTRLTVT.

This chain uses TRBV18 with TRBJ2-1; D is ambiguous. CDR3 length: 12 residues. Germline V gene sequence: CDR1 KGHSH, CDR2 LQKENI. V gave up 2 bases and J gave up 7 bases, with 6 bases separating them. CDR3 protein: CASSPVVNEQFF. The CDR3 region has the DNA TGTGCCAGCTCACCAGTAGTGAATGAGCAGTTCTTC. Together with reference TRBV18 and TRBJ2-1, the CDR3 gives the full variable domain: NAGVMQNPRHLVRRRGQEARLRCSPMKGHSHVYWYRQLPEEGLKFMVYLQKENIIDESGMPKERFSAEFPKEGPSILRIQQVVRGDSAAYFCASSPVVNEQFFGPGTRLTVL.

CDR3 protein: CASSYLAGTYEQYF. The CDR3 nucleotides read TGTGCCAGCAGTTACCTAGCGGGGACCTACGAGCAGTACTTC. The rearrangement links TRBV28 to TRBJ2-7, with 9 bases aligning to TRBD2. From germline, CDR1 is MDHEN and CDR2 SYDVKM. Germline trimming cut 4 bases from V and 2 bases from J; bases unmatched to any gene: 3. The CDR3 covers 14 residues.

Regarding this clone: The junction departs from germline at one end; a sequencing error may be responsible. The chain links TRBV6-8 to TRBJ2-3, with 10 bases lining up with TRBD2. CDR3 length equals 16 residues. Germline assignment: CDR1 MNHGY and CDR2 SAAAGT. The CDR3 nucleotides read TGTGCCATCAGTCCTAGCGGGAGTGATAGCACAGATACGCAGTATTTT. It specifies CAISPSGSDSTDTQYF.

The rearrangement joins TRBV19 to TRBJ2-7, with 7 bases lining up with TRBD2. The ends lost 6 bases at V and 0 bases at J; junction bases unmatched: 11. Germline-derived CDR1 and CDR2 are LNHDA and SQIVND (reference sequence). This CDR3 region has 16 residues. CDR3 coding DNA: TGTGCCAGTAGACCAGCGAGCGGGGTTAGCTCCTACGAGCAGTACTTC. As protein: CASRPASGVSSYEQYF.

The rearrangement links TRBV9 to TRBJ2-7, with D perhaps matching TRBD1 (6 bases). The CDR3 totals 14 residues. Germline assignment: CDR1 SGDLS and CDR2 YYNGEE. Trimming took 4 bases from V and 2 from J, leaving 13 bases between them. CDR3 DNA: TGTGCCAGCAGCCCGAGACAGGAAACCTACGAGCAGTACTTC. As protein: CASSPRQETYEQYF.